A selection of T cell receptor beta chains follows, all from one sample in a study of shared clonotypes between healthy human individuals. Repertoires were generated with immunoSEQ multiplex PCR, while TCRdb's copy carries only in-frame clones and drops some. This table holds around 2,000,000 clones, roughly 95% found once. The material sequenced was naive CD8+ T cells sorted from blood. These receptors all stem from a man between 18 and 35 years old in good health. Each CDR3 is given with its conserved first and last residue. The order of the fields is J gene, V gene, CDR3 length, D gene, clone size, CDR3 DNA, CDR3 protein. A D gene is named only where the DNA matches it firmly. Not every row has a clone size; where given, it reads once, few, many or a size class.

J: TRBJ1-4
V: TRBV13
length: 16
D: NA
size: NA
DNA: TGTGCCAGCAGCTTGAAGTCGGGGGCTAGGGATGAAAAACTGTTTTTT
CDR3: CASSLKSGARDEKLFF

J: TRBJ2-1
V: TRBV6-6
length: 15
D: TRBD2
size: NA
DNA: TGTGCCAGCAGTTACGTTGGCGGGGGACACAATGAGCAGTTCTTC
CDR3: CASSYVGGGHNEQFF

J: TRBJ2-7
V: TRBV5-1
length: 13
D: TRBD1
size: NA
DNA: TGCGCCAGCAGCCCTGTCCCAGGGGGCGAGCAGTACTTC
CDR3: CASSPVPGGEQYF

J: TRBJ2-7
V: TRBV4-1
length: 11
D: NA
size: once
DNA: TGCGCCAGCAGCCACGGCGGCGAGCAGTACTTC
CDR3: CASSHGGEQYF

J: TRBJ1-4
V: TRBV27
length: 15
D: TRBD1
size: NA
DNA: TGTGCCAGCAGTTTATCGACAGGGCTTGTTGAGAAACTGTTTTTT
CDR3: CASSLSTGLVEKLFF

J: TRBJ1-5
V: TRBV18
length: 14
D: TRBD1
size: NA
DNA: TGTGCCACGGGGACAGGGACGCCTAATCAGCCCCAGCATTTT
CDR3: CATGTGTPNQPQHF

J: TRBJ2-3
V: TRBV4-3
length: 14
D: NA
size: NA
DNA: TGCGCCAGCAGCACGATCCAGGGGATGGATACGCAGTATTTT
CDR3: CASSTIQGMDTQYF

J: TRBJ2-7
V: TRBV2
length: 10
D: NA
size: few
DNA: TGTGCCAGCATGAGGGACGGGCAGTACTTC
CDR3: CASMRDGQYF

J: TRBJ2-2
V: TRBV5-1
length: 15
D: NA
size: NA
DNA: TGCGCCAGCAGCTCCTTTGACGCGAACACCGGGGAGCTGTTTTTT
CDR3: CASSSFDANTGELFF

J: TRBJ1-4
V: TRBV4-1
length: 14
D: NA
size: NA
DNA: TGCGCCAGCAGCCAAGATTTCAGGGGAGAAAAACTGTTTTTT
CDR3: CASSQDFRGEKLFF

J: TRBJ1-3
V: TRBV7-6
length: 15
D: TRBD1
size: NA
DNA: TGTGCCAGCAGCTTGGGACAGGGGCCTGGAAACACCATATATTTT
CDR3: CASSLGQGPGNTIYF

J: TRBJ2-7
V: TRBV9
length: 15
D: NA
size: NA
DNA: TGTGCCAGCAGCCCCTACGGGGGCGCCCCCTACGAGCAGTACTTC
CDR3: CASSPYGGAPYEQYF

J: TRBJ1-2
V: TRBV27
length: 14
D: NA
size: NA
DNA: TGTGCCAGCAGTTTATTTGGCGGCGGGGATGGCTACACCTTC
CDR3: CASSLFGGGDGYTF

J: TRBJ1-1
V: TRBV6-5
length: 16
D: NA
size: NA
DNA: TGTGCCAGCAGTTACTTCTCGGGAGTCGGGGTGACTGAAGCTTTCTTT
CDR3: CASSYFSGVGVTEAFF

J: TRBJ1-4
V: TRBV19
length: 15
D: NA
size: NA
DNA: TGTGCCAGTAGTATCGGGTTCCAGGACGGTGAAAAACTGTTTTTT
CDR3: CASSIGFQDGEKLFF

J: TRBJ2-7
V: TRBV11-1
length: 11
D: NA
size: NA
DNA: TGTGCCAGCAGCCTAGGGGACGAGCAGTACTTC
CDR3: CASSLGDEQYF

J: TRBJ2-6
V: TRBV27
length: 18
D: TRBD1
size: NA
DNA: TGTGCCAGCAGTTTAATGGTGGGGACAGGGTCTGGGGCCAACGTCCTGACTTTC
CDR3: CASSLMVGTGSGANVLTF

J: TRBJ1-5
V: TRBV4-3
length: 19
D: NA
size: once
DNA: TGCGCCAGCAGCCAAGATATTGTGGCAGGACCCTATAGCAATCAGCCCCAGCATTTT
CDR3: CASSQDIVAGPYSNQPQHF

J: TRBJ2-7
V: TRBV5-5
length: 15
D: NA
size: NA
DNA: TGTGCCAGCAGACATTCCTCCGGCCTCGCCTACGAGCAGTACTTC
CDR3: CASRHSSGLAYEQYF

J: TRBJ2-2
V: TRBV7-2
length: 11
D: NA
size: NA
DNA: TGTGCCAGCAGCCTTACCGGGGAGCTGTTTTTT
CDR3: CASSLTGELFF

J: TRBJ2-7
V: TRBV4-1
length: 14
D: NA
size: NA
DNA: TGCGCCAGCAGGCAGGTGATTAACGCCTACGAGCAGTACTTC
CDR3: CASRQVINAYEQYF

J: TRBJ1-5
V: TRBV30
length: 14
D: NA
size: NA
DNA: TGTGCCTGGAATGTCGACAGAACCAATCAGCCCCAGCATTTT
CDR3: CAWNVDRTNQPQHF

J: TRBJ2-3
V: TRBV4-1
length: 15
D: NA
size: NA
DNA: TGCGCCAGCAGCCATTCAGGCGTTGGGGGGGATACGCAGTATTTT
CDR3: CASSHSGVGGDTQYF

J: TRBJ1-2
V: TRBV7-9
length: 15
D: NA
size: NA
DNA: TGTGCCAGCAGCTTAAACCTACAGGATTCCTATGGCTACACCTTC
CDR3: CASSLNLQDSYGYTF

J: TRBJ1-1
V: TRBV19
length: 9
D: NA
size: NA
DNA: TGTGCCGCCGGGGAGGATGCTTTCTTT
CDR3: CAAGEDAFF

J: TRBJ2-5
V: TRBV19
length: 14
D: NA
size: NA
DNA: TGTGCCAGTAGTATCACCCCCCGTCAAGAGACCCAGTACTTC
CDR3: CASSITPRQETQYF

J: TRBJ2-7
V: TRBV28
length: 12
D: NA
size: NA
DNA: TGTGCCAGCAGTTCGACTCACTACGAGCAGTACTTC
CDR3: CASSSTHYEQYF

J: TRBJ2-7
V: TRBV27
length: 15
D: TRBD2
size: NA
DNA: TGTGCCAGCAGTCTCCTAGCGGGAGGGCCTGACGAGCAGTACTTC
CDR3: CASSLLAGGPDEQYF

J: TRBJ2-5
V: TRBV27
length: 14
D: NA
size: once
DNA: TGTGCCAGCAGTTTATCTCCTTTGGGGGAGACCCAGTACTTC
CDR3: CASSLSPLGETQYF

J: TRBJ1-2
V: TRBV27
length: 15
D: NA
size: NA
DNA: TGTGCCAGCAGTTTATCCGGGGGTCACCAATCCGGCTACACCTTC
CDR3: CASSLSGGHQSGYTF

J: TRBJ1-5
V: TRBV7-9
length: 14
D: NA
size: NA
DNA: TGTGCCAGCAGCTTAGGTGATAGCAATCAGCCCCAGCATTTT
CDR3: CASSLGDSNQPQHF

J: TRBJ2-4
V: TRBV5-6
length: 15
D: NA
size: NA
DNA: TGTGCCAGCAGCTTTTGGCAGCTAGCCAAAAACATTCAGTACTTC
CDR3: CASSFWQLAKNIQYF